A single TCR beta chain is shown here with its context. Its antigen is still unknown. The sample holds no much larger clone one base away, and base qualities are not on file. The immunoSEQ Assay, a bias-controlled multiplex PCR, was used to amplify TCRbeta CDR3 regions from genomic DNA. Processing in the source paper ran as follows. The number of nucleated cells in each sample was estimated from the amplification of reference gene primers within the assay. To quantify the absolute abundance of each unique TCRbeta CDR3 rearrangement, sequence reads were collapsed and filtered. For each sample, productive Simpson clonality was calculated as the square root of Simpson's diversity index over productive rearrangements. TCRdb limited this immuneACCESS table to in-frame rearrangements with V and J called. A share of clones is missing; checked studies link under half to unresolved V genes, and the rest is unexplained. That table furnishes V, J and clone size, whereas the DNA furnished D and trimming. In all, the sample holds about 270,000 clones, and around nine tenths of those were seen once. Of the sample, 8.5% to 9% falls within the top ten clones.

The sample belongs to a study of blood T cell repertoires in COVID-19 (dated by TCRdb to the early 2020s). About the investigation overall: Samples covering the acute and convalescent phases of COVID-19 were provided by collaborators in the United States, Italy and Spain. The material from the prospective study consisted of cDNA or gDNA derived from T cells, B-cell-depleted T cells, or PBMCs. Deeply sampled blood TCRbeta repertoires from subjects exposed to, actively infected with, or recovered from COVID-19 were included in the dataset. The repertoires were released in a freely available public database intended as a resource for research on the immune response to SARS-CoV-2. Samples came from the ongoing ImmuneRACE study (first 160 participants) plus 1,254 subjects from 6 global collaborators. A de-identified subject ID, COVID-19 status, age in years and sex were almost always included in the sample metadata. Where available, HLA class I and class II types were taken from metadata supplied by the sample provider and were not determined by assay-based typing.

Trimming removed 4 bases from V and 3 bases from J, leaving 12 bases between the germline ends. CDR1 and CDR2 (KGHSH, LQKENI) derive from the germline V gene. The CDR3 holds 15 amino acids from the cysteine to the phenylalanine. Only the CDR3 part of the read is kept: 45 bases, read in frame from the first base. Each collaborating institution followed its own protocols to collect whole blood in K2EDTA tubes. For TCRbeta analysis, collaborators shipped samples in one of three forms: frozen whole blood, isolated PBMCs, or DNA extracted from either of those sample types. What the authors observed across the whole study: The amount of clinical and demographic metadata varied by source and participant and was provided uncurated.

Sequencing was done on a sample of peripheral blood. This TCR came from a man in his forties with active or convalescent COVID-19. The chain couples TRBV18 to TRBJ1-4, with the D gene too uncertain to name. The nucleotides read TGTGCCAGCTCACGTACACGGGAGGCTAATGAAAAACTGTTTTTT. This yields the protein CASSRTREANEKLFF.